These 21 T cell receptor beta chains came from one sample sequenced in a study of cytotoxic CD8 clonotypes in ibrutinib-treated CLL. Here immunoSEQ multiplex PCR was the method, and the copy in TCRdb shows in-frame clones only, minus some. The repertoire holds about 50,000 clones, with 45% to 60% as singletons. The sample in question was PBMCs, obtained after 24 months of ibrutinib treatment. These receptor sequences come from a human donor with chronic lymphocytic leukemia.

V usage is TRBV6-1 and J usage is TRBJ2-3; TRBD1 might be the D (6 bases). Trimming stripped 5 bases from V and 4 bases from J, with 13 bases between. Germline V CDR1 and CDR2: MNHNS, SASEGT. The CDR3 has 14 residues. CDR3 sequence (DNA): TGTGCCAGCAGTTCACAGGGTTTTGCAGATACGCAGTATTTT. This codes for CASSSQGFADTQYF.

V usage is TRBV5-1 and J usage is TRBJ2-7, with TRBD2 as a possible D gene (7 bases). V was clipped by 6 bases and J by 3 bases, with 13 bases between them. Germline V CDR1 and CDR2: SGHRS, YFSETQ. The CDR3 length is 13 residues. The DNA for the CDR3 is TGCGCCAGCACGGGGGGCGACCGCTACGAGCAGTACTTC. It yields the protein CASTGGDRYEQYF.

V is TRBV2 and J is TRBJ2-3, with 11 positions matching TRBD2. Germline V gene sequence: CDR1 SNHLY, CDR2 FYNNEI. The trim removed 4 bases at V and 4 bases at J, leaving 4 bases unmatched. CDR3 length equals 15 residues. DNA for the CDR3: TGTGCCAGCAGTGGTTTAGCGGGGGGGGCAGATACGCAGTATTTT. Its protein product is CASSGLAGGADTQYF.

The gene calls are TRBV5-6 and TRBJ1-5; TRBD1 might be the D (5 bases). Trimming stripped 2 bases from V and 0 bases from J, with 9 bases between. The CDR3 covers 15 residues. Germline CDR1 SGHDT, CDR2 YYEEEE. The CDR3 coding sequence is TGTGCCAGCAGCTTAGGGACTTATAGCAATCAGCCCCAGCATTTT. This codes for CASSLGTYSNQPQHF.

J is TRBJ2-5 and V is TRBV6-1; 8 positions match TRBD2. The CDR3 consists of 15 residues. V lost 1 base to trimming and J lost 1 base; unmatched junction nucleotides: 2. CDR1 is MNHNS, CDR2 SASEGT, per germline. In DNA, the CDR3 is TGTGCCAGCAGTGAAGACGGGGGGGTCCAAGAGACCCAGTACTTC. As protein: CASSEDGGVQETQYF.

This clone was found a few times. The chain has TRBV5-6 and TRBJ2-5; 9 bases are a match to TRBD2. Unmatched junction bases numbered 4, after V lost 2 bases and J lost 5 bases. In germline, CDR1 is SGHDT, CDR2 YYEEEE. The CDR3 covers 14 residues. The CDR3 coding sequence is TGTGCCAGCAGCTTAGCGGGGGGCCAGGAGACCCAGTACTTC. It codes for CASSLAGGQETQYF.

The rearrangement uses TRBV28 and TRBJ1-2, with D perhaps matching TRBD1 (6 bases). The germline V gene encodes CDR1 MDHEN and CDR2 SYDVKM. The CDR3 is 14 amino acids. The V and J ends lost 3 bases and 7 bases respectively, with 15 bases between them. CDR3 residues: CASSFNGGASGYTF. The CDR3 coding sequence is TGTGCCAGCAGTTTCAACGGGGGCGCATCTGGCTACACCTTC.

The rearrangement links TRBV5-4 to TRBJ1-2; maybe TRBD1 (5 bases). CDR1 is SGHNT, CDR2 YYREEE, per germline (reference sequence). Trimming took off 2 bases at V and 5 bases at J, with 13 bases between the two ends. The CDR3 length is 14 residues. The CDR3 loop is CASSFGSPGYGYTF. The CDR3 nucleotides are TGTGCCAGCAGCTTCGGCAGCCCAGGGTATGGCTACACCTTC.

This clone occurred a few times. CDR3 coding DNA: TGTGCTAGTGGTTTGAGGTACGAGCAGTACTTC. Translated: CASGLRYEQYF. The genes are TRBV12-5 and TRBJ2-7, with D uncertain. V was clipped by 2 bases and J by 4 bases, with 3 bases between them. The CDR3 is 11 amino acids. Germline V gene sequence: CDR1 LGHNT, CDR2 FRNRAP.

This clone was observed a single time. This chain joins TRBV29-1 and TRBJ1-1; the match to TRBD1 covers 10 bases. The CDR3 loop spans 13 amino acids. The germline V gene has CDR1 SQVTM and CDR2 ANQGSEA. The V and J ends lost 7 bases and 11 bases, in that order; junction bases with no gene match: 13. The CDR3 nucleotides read TGCAGCGCTCATTTGGGACAGGGGAGGGAGGCTTTCTTT. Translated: CSAHLGQGREAFF.

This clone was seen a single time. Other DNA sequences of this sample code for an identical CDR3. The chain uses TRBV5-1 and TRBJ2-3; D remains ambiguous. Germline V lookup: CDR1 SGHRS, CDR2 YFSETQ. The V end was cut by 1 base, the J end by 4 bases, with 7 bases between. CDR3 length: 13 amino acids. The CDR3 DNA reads TGCGCCAGCAGCTTGACACCAGCAGATACGCAGTATTTT. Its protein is CASSLTPADTQYF.

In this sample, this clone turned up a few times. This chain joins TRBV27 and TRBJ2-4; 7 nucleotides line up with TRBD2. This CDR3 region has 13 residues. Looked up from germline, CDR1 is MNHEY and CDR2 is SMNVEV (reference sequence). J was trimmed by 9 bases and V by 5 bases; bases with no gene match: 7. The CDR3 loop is CASSPAPGGIQYF. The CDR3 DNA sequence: TGTGCCAGCAGTCCAGCCCCGGGGGGCATTCAGTACTTC.

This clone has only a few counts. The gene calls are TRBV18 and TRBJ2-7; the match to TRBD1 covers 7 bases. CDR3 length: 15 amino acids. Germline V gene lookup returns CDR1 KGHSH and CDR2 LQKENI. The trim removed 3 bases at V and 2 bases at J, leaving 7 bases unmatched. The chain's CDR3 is CASSPSSQGAYEQYF. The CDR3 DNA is TGTGCCAGCTCACCGAGCTCCCAGGGGGCCTACGAGCAGTACTTC.

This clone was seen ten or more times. This CDR3 is CASRLGQGASDTQYF. The CDR3 DNA is TGTGCCAGCAGACTCGGACAGGGGGCCTCAGATACGCAGTATTTT. The chain joins TRBV9 to TRBJ2-3; the match to TRBD1 covers 11 bases. This CDR3 spans 15 amino acids. The V segment lost 5 bases and the J segment 4 bases; nucleotides outside the gene matches: 6. Looked up from germline, CDR1 is SGDLS and CDR2 is YYNGEE.

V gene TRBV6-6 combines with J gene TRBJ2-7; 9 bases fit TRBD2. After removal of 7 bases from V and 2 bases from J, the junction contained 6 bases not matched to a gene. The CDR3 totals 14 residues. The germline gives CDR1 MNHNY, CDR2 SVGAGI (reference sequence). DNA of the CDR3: TGTGCCAGCATCCCTAGCGGGGAGCCCTACGAGCAGTACTTC. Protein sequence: CASIPSGEPYEQYF.

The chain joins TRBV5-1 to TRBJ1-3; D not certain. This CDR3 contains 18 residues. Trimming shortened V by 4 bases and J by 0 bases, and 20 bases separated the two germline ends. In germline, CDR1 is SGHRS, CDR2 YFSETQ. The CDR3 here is CASSIRLGLRSSGNTIYF. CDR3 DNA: TGCGCCAGCAGCATCCGTTTGGGTTTGCGGAGCTCTGGAAACACCATATATTTT. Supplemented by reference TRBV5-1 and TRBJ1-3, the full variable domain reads KAGVTQTPRYLIKTRGQQVTLSCSPISGHRSVSWYQQTPGQGLQFLFEYFSETQRNKGNFPGRFSGRQFSNSRSEMNVSTLELGDSALYLCASSIRLGLRSSGNTIYFGEGSWLTVV.

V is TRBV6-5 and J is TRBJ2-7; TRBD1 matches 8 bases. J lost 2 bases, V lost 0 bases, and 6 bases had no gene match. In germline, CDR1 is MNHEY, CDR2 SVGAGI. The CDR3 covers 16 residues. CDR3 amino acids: CASSYSFTTGAYEQYF. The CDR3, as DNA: TGTGCCAGCAGTTACTCTTTTACGACAGGGGCCTACGAGCAGTACTTC.

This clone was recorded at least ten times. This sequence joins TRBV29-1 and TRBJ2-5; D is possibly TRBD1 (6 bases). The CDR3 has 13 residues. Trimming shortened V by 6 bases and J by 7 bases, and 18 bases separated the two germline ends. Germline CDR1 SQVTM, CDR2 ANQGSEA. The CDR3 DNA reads TGCAGCGTGGGGGCCGGACGAAGCGGGACCCAGTACTTC. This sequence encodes CSVGAGRSGTQYF.

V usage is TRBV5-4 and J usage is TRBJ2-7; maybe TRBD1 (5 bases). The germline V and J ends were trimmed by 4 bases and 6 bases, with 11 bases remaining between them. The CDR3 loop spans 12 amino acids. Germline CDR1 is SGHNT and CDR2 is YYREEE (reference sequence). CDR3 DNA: TGTGCCAGCAGCCGCGTAGGGGCCGAGCAGTACTTC. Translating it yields CASSRVGAEQYF.

CDR3 in amino acids: CASSESWGSNQPQHF. The CDR3 coding sequence is TGTGCCAGCAGTGAATCTTGGGGTAGCAATCAGCCCCAGCATTTT. The chain has TRBV2 and TRBJ1-5; unclear D gene. Trimming removed 2 bases from V and 0 bases from J, with 8 bases in between. The germline CDR1 and CDR2 sequences are SNHLY and FYNNEI. The CDR3 loop spans 15 amino acids.

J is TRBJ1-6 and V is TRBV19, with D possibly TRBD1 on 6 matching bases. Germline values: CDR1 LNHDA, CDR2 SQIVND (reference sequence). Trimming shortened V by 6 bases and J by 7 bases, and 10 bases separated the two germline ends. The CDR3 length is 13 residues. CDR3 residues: CASRQGSNSPLHF. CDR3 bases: TGTGCCAGTAGACAGGGTTCGAATTCACCCCTCCACTTT.